Listed below are T cell receptor beta chains from one sample, sequenced in a study of cytomegalovirus exposure and HLA in healthy donors. Assay: immunoSEQ multiplex PCR; the TCRdb copy retains only in-frame clones and omits some. The table has over 150,000 clones, over 75% seen once. The source material was PBMCs. These receptors originate from a human donor in good health. Each CDR3 is given with its conserved first and last residue. The D gene is left open where the match is weak. Expanded clones get a size class; other rows say once, few or many, or leave the size out.

TRBV7-6	-	TRBJ2-3	-	17	CASSLALTSRRTDTQYF	TGTGCCAGCAGCTTAGCTCTCACTAGCCGTCGCACAGATACGCAGTATTTT
TRBV4-1	-	TRBJ2-7	TRBD2	16	CASSLRTSGGIYEQYF	TGCGCCAGCAGCCTCCGGACTAGCGGGGGCATCTACGAGCAGTACTTC
TRBV9	-	TRBJ1-1	-	14	CASSVVQENTEAFF	TGTGCCAGCAGCGTAGTGCAGGAGAACACTGAAGCTTTCTTT
TRBV7-2	-	TRBJ2-7	-	13	CASSPRTSYEQYF	TGTGCCAGCAGCCCAAGGACATCCTACGAGCAGTACTTC
TRBV4-3	-	TRBJ1-4	TRBD1	16	CASSQDTGQTNEKLFF	TGCGCCAGCAGCCAAGATACGGGACAGACTAATGAAAAACTGTTTTTT
TRBV5-6	-	TRBJ2-1	TRBD2	16	CASSRSRGEYYNEQFF	TGTGCCAGCAGCCGGTCCCGGGGGGAATACTACAATGAGCAGTTCTTC
TRBV7-2	-	TRBJ2-3	TRBD2	16	CASGRGAPYRPDTQYF	TGTGCCAGCGGGCGGGGGGCGCCTTACCGCCCAGATACGCAGTATTTT
TRBV4-1	few	TRBJ2-7	TRBD1	13	CASRGTGSLEQYF	TGCGCCAGCCGAGGGACAGGGTCCCTCGAGCAGTACTTC
TRBV29-1	-	TRBJ1-1	-	13	CSVGAGFATEAFF	TGCAGCGTTGGAGCAGGGTTTGCCACTGAAGCTTTCTTT
TRBV4-3	-	TRBJ2-3	-	15	CASSQVSAARDTQYF	TGCGCCAGCAGCCAAGTCTCGGCGGCCCGGGATACGCAGTATTTT
TRBV4-1	-	TRBJ1-6	-	16	CASSQGRTDLNSPLHF	TGCGCCAGCAGCCAAGGGAGGACAGACCTTAATTCACCCCTCCACTTT
TRBV5-4	-	TRBJ1-4	TRBD1	16	CASSATGTAKGEKLFF	TGTGCCAGCAGCGCAACCGGGACAGCTAAGGGTGAAAAACTGTTTTTT
TRBV4-3	few	TRBJ2-7	-	14	CASSPNRASYEQYF	TGCGCCAGCAGCCCGAACAGGGCGAGCTACGAGCAGTACTTC
TRBV7-2	-	TRBJ2-1	TRBD2	15	CASSSPGGSHNEQFF	TGTGCCAGCAGCTCACCGGGAGGGAGCCACAATGAGCAGTTCTTC
TRBV5-6	few	TRBJ2-7	-	13	CASSRTGVYEQYF	TGTGCCAGCAGCCGCACGGGGGTTTACGAGCAGTACTTC
TRBV7-9	few	TRBJ1-5	-	13	CASSLEGPQPQHF	TGTGCCAGCAGCTTAGAGGGGCCTCAGCCCCAGCATTTT
TRBV4-3	few	TRBJ2-2	TRBD1	16	CASSPDGTGRTGELFF	TGCGCCAGCAGCCCCGACGGGACAGGGAGGACCGGGGAGCTGTTTTTT
TRBV4-3	-	TRBJ2-5	TRBD2	15	CASSQDPGGGETQYF	TGCGCCAGCAGCCAAGATCCGGGCGGGGGGGAGACCCAGTACTTC
TRBV19	-	TRBJ1-5	TRBD1	13	CATGDRGNQPQHF	TGTGCCACCGGGGACAGGGGTAATCAGCCCCAGCATTTT
TRBV15	-	TRBJ2-3	-	14	CATSRGVSTDTQYF	TGTGCCACCAGCAGGGGCGTAAGCACAGATACGCAGTATTTT
TRBV4-3	few	TRBJ1-1	TRBD1	14	CASSFDRGNTEAFF	TGCGCCAGCAGCTTCGACAGGGGCAACACTGAAGCTTTCTTT
TRBV4-1	-	TRBJ2-1	-	15	CASSQGGVGDNEQFF	TGCGCCAGCAGCCAAGGTGGAGTAGGGGACAATGAGCAGTTCTTC
TRBV19	-	TRBJ2-2	TRBD2	17	CASSPAGASGGTGELFF	TGTGCCAGTAGCCCTGCTGGGGCTAGCGGGGGTACCGGGGAGCTGTTTTTT
TRBV5-1	-	TRBJ2-3	-	13	CASSLDAGGTQYF	TGCGCCAGCAGCTTGGACGCCGGGGGTACGCAGTATTTT
TRBV5-6	-	TRBJ2-7	TRBD2	17	CASSLGLAGPKSYEQYF	TGTGCCAGCAGCTTAGGACTAGCGGGGCCCAAGTCCTACGAGCAGTACTTC
TRBV28	-	TRBJ2-1	-	13	CASTSVSYNEQFF	TGTGCCAGCACCTCAGTCTCCTACAATGAGCAGTTCTTC
TRBV7-3	-	TRBJ2-3	-	13	CASSLSLTDTQYF	TGTGCCAGCAGCTTATCCCTCACAGATACGCAGTATTTT
TRBV6-6	few	TRBJ2-7	-	13	CASILQGGHEQYF	TGTGCCAGCATCCTACAGGGGGGGCACGAGCAGTACTTC
TRBV19	-	TRBJ1-1	-	18	CASRPQGYYELMNTEAFF	TGTGCCAGTAGACCTCAGGGGTATTATGAGCTTATGAACACTGAAGCTTTCTTT
TRBV7-2	-	TRBJ1-1	TRBD1	14	CASSLTGVTTEAFF	TGTGCCAGCAGCTTGACAGGGGTCACCACTGAAGCTTTCTTT
TRBV18	once	TRBJ1-6	-	12	CASSPATSALHF	TGTGCCAGCTCACCGGCCACCTCTGCCCTCCACTTT
TRBV5-1	-	TRBJ1-6	-	16	CASSLVESSYNSPLHF	TGCGCCAGCAGCTTGGTGGAGAGCTCCTATAATTCACCCCTCCACTTT
TRBV7-2	-	TRBJ1-1	-	13	CASTPSVLTEAFF	TGTGCCAGCACCCCCAGTGTTCTCACTGAAGCTTTCTTT
TRBV12-5	few	TRBJ1-6	-	14	CASGQGRNNSPLHF	TGTGCTAGTGGGCAGGGGCGTAATAATTCACCCCTCCACTTT
TRBV6-1	-	TRBJ1-5	-	13	CASKRTGYQPQHF	TGTGCCAGCAAGAGGACGGGGTATCAGCCCCAGCATTTT
TRBV6-5	few	TRBJ2-3	TRBD1	15	CASSRQGGSTDTQYF	TGTGCCAGCTCACGACAGGGGGGGAGCACAGATACGCAGTATTTT
TRBV7-6	-	TRBJ2-7	-	18	CASSLWAMGSLRSYEQYF	TGTGCCAGCAGCTTATGGGCGATGGGCAGCTTGAGATCCTACGAGCAGTACTTC
TRBV19	-	TRBJ1-1	-	13	CASGATGSTEAFF	TGTGCCAGTGGGGCGACAGGTTCCACGGAAGCTTTCTTT
TRBV25-1	-	TRBJ2-5	-	15	CASTWGQETGETQYF	TGTGCCAGCACGTGGGGACAAGAAACAGGGGAGACCCAGTACTTC
TRBV25-1	-	TRBJ2-5	TRBD2	14	CASSEGSGNTAQYF	TGTGCCAGCAGTGAAGGTAGCGGGAACACGGCCCAGTACTTC
TRBV28	-	TRBJ1-6	TRBD1	13	CASRETGESPLHF	TGTGCCAGCAGGGAGACAGGGGAATCACCCCTCCACTTT
TRBV2	-	TRBJ1-5	-	15	CASTDLRSGNQPQHF	TGTGCCAGCACCGACCTGAGGAGCGGCAATCAGCCCCAGCATTTT
TRBV15	once	TRBJ2-5	-	16	CATSRDEKEPRGTQYF	TGTGCCACCAGCAGAGATGAGAAAGAACCCCGTGGGACCCAGTACTTC
TRBV4-1	-	TRBJ2-7	TRBD2	13	CASSQGGRYEQYF	TGCGCCAGCAGCCAAGGCGGGAGGTACGAGCAGTACTTC
TRBV7-8	-	TRBJ2-7	TRBD1	16	CASSSFTGTAPYEQYF	TGTGCCAGCAGCTCGTTTACCGGGACAGCCCCCTACGAGCAGTACTTC
TRBV7-9	-	TRBJ1-2	TRBD1	14	CASSLGQGQYGYTF	TGTGCCAGCAGCTTGGGACAGGGGCAGTATGGCTACACCTTC
TRBV27	-	TRBJ2-5	-	14	CASISPRSTETQYF	TGTGCCAGCATTTCCCCTCGGAGTACAGAGACCCAGTACTTC
TRBV27	once	TRBJ2-5	TRBD1	15	CASSPRQGAWETQYF	TGTGCCAGCAGTCCGAGACAGGGGGCATGGGAGACCCAGTACTTC